The present entry profiles one T cell receptor (beta chain) with its context. The CDR3 does not close with the conserved phenylalanine or tryptophan, likely indicating a read error. No DNA is shown, since the ends of the CDR3 on it are uncertain; the CDR3 is the one TCRdb lists. The data were obtained in a study of T cells in Graves' hyperthyroidism and ophthalmopathy. Orbital computed tomography and thyroid ultrasound, together with serum TRAb and thyroxine and clinical symptoms, were used for diagnoses. Germline CDR1 reads LNHDA; CDR2 reads SQIVND (reference sequence). The CDR3 sequence runs 15 residues, both termini included. TCR beta CDR3 regions were amplified from RNA transcripts. TCR CDR3 underwent first-round RT-PCR with the HTBI primer set. Via MiXCR, TCRdb re-called the multiplex PCR reads, giving one row per CDR3 protein. This sample has approximately 510,000 distinct CDR3 sequences; 46% occur once, and the top ten carry about 45%.

Sample: peripheral blood or thyroid tissue (not recorded which). The clonotype comes from an adult woman with Graves' disease, either hyperthyroidism or ophthalmopathy (not recorded which). The rearrangement uses TRBV19 and TRBJ2-2. The CDR3 sequence is CASSIGLPNTGELRI.